The 2 T cell receptor beta chains below all came from one sample that was sequenced in a study of cytomegalovirus exposure and HLA in healthy donors (dated by TCRdb to 2017 to 2019). The library was prepared using the immunoSEQ multiplex PCR assay. As stored in TCRdb, this immuneACCESS dataset retains in-frame rearrangements with V and J assigned. A fraction of the clones does not appear; measured against another copy, unresolved V genes explain less than half of the discrepancy, and the remainder lacks a known reason. This sample lists approximately 210,000 clones; about 91% were detected once. 2.9% of the sample comes from the top ten. The specimen was PBMCs. Source of these receptors: a woman between 18 and 29 years old in good health and CMV-seronegative.

This clone came up a few times. The CDR3 sequence: CASSAGQQRNYGYTF. The CDR3 DNA is TGTGCCAGCAGTGCGGGACAGCAGCGCAACTATGGCTACACCTTC. The V gene is TRBV6-1, the J gene TRBJ1-2, with TRBD1 matching 7 bases. CDR1 is MNHNS and CDR2 is SASEGT in the germline V gene. The CDR3 runs to 15 residues. With 4 bases clipped from V and 2 bases from J, the junction kept 7 bases outside the gene matches.

This chain uses TRBV25-1 with TRBJ2-7, with D unresolved. The CDR3 has 13 amino acids. Germline values: CDR1 MGHDK, CDR2 SYGVNS. V shed 2 bases and J shed 6 bases, with 11 bases lying between them. CDR3 residues: CASSERGLREQYF. DNA for the CDR3: TGTGCCAGCAGTGAACGTGGCCTCCGCGAGCAGTACTTC.